The 21 T cell receptor beta chains presented below share a single source sample, sequenced in a study of T cell repertoires in cytomegalovirus infection. TCRdb itself ran the reads through MiXCR, one entry per CDR3 protein. The sample shows about 180,000 distinct CDR3 sequences, 15% to 20% of them seen only once. What was sequenced was CD8+ T cells from PBMCs. The source is a human donor in good health (CMV status not recorded). Some clones in this sample may be carry-over from other donors' samples.

V usage is TRBV7-9 and J usage is TRBJ1-6; TRBD1 agrees at 8 bases. Germline lookup yields CDR1 SEHNR and CDR2 FQNEAQ (reference sequence). Unmatched junction bases numbered 6, after V lost 5 bases and J lost 6 bases. The CDR3 is made up of 15 amino acids. For the CDR3, the DNA is TGTGCCAGCAGCCCCCAGGACAGGGCTAATTCACCCCTCCACTTT. It yields the protein CASSPQDRANSPLHF.

In its sample, this clonotype was seen a few times. The J gene is TRBJ2-1, the V gene TRBV7-2; 14 positions agree with TRBD2. The CDR3 is 18 residues long. Germline V CDR1 and CDR2: SGHTA, FQGNSA. The V and J ends lost 2 bases and 7 bases, in that order; junction bases with no gene match: 10. The CDR3 loop reads CASSLYETSGGAGNEQFF. The CDR3 coding sequence is TGTGCCAGCAGCTTATACGAGACTAGCGGGGGGGCAGGGAATGAGCAGTTCTTC.

This clonotype has a handful of counts. This sequence joins TRBV7-2 and TRBJ2-5, with D possibly being TRBD1 or TRBD2 (5 bases each). Germline-derived CDR1 and CDR2 are SGHTA and FQGNSA. Trimming pared 5 bases from V and 5 bases from J, leaving 18 bases between. This CDR3 comprises 15 residues. CDR3 DNA: TGTGCCAGCAGCCCGGGACGGACGAATTCGGAGACCCAGTACTTC. Translated: CASSPGRTNSETQYF.

This clonotype was seen more than once but under ten times. The chain couples TRBV12-3 or TRBV12-4 to TRBJ2-5; 10 positions agree with TRBD1. After removal of 6 bases from V and 5 bases from J, the junction contained 9 bases not matched to a gene. The CDR3 runs 15 residues. Here the CDR3 reads CASRLRQGARETQYF. CDR3 bases: TGTGCCAGCAGACTACGACAGGGGGCTAGGGAGACCCAGTACTTC.

This clonotype has just one count. V and J are TRBV20-1 and TRBJ2-7; TRBD1 is a possible D gene (5 bases). Trimming pared 5 bases from V and 2 bases from J, leaving 13 bases between. CDR1 and CDR2 from the germline V gene are DFQATT and SNEGSKA (reference sequence). The CDR3 runs 13 residues. The CDR3, as DNA: TGCAGTGCTCGCCCGACAGCCACCTACGAGCAGTACTTC. Translating gives CSARPTATYEQYF.

This clonotype was found a few times. The chain links TRBV25-1 to TRBJ2-3, with D perhaps matching TRBD1 (6 bases). Trimming pared 6 bases from V and 1 base from J, leaving 14 bases between. The germline gives CDR1 MGHDK, CDR2 SYGVNS. CDR3 length: 15 residues. CDR3 in DNA: TGTGCCAGCAGCATTGGGGCAGGGGGCACAGATACGCAGTATTTT. Residues: CASSIGAGGTDTQYF.

The V and J genes are TRBV7-2 and TRBJ1-3, with TRBD1 identical over 7 bases. After removal of 5 bases from V and 5 bases from J, the junction contained 6 bases not matched to a gene. Germline values: CDR1 SGHTA, CDR2 FQGNSA. The CDR3 is 14 residues long. The CDR3 DNA reads TGTGCCAGCAGCGAAAGACAGGGACGAAACACCATATATTTT. Translating it yields CASSERQGRNTIYF.

This clonotype was recorded at least ten times. The chain is built from TRBV7-2 and TRBJ1-2; tentative D call: TRBD1 (6 bases). The germline gives CDR1 SGHTA, CDR2 FQGNSA. The CDR3 consists of 14 residues. V lost 5 bases and J lost 14, with 24 bases in between. The CDR3: CASSPAHGQRTGTF. The CDR3, as DNA: TGTGCCAGCAGCCCTGCTCACGGACAACGAACAGGGACCTTC.

This chain uses TRBV7-2 with TRBJ2-3; 8 nucleotides line up with TRBD2. CDR1 SGHTA and CDR2 FQGNSA come from the germline V gene. This CDR3 is 16 amino acids long. The V gene end was trimmed by 5 bases and the J gene end by 4 bases; junction bases not matched to a gene: 11. CDR3 in amino acids: CASSPKSGGFADTQYF. The DNA for the CDR3 is TGTGCCAGCAGCCCCAAATCGGGGGGGTTCGCAGATACGCAGTATTTT.

This clonotype has at least ten counts. V is TRBV7-2 and J is TRBJ2-7; no clear D. Looked up from germline, CDR1 is SGHTA and CDR2 is FQGNSA. CDR3 length: 13 residues. Deletions cut 2 bases from V and 5 bases from J, with 10 bases between. CDR3 residues: CASSLNREDEQYF. Here the CDR3 DNA reads TGTGCCAGCAGCTTAAATAGGGAAGACGAGCAGTACTTC.

CDR3 sequence reads: CATQGVRAFF. The CDR3 DNA sequence: TGTGCCACCCAGGGGGTGAGAGCTTTCTTT. The genes are TRBV6-6 and TRBJ1-1; 7 bases match TRBD1. This CDR3 has 10 residues. Germline-derived CDR1 and CDR2 are MNHNY and SVGAGI (reference sequence). V was clipped by 10 bases and J by 10 bases; unmatched bases: 6.

The V call is TRBV12-3 or TRBV12-4, the J call TRBJ1-2, with D possibly TRBD1 on 6 matching bases. The CDR3 is 15 residues long. V lost 5 bases, J lost 3 bases, and 16 bases lay in between. The CDR3 region has the DNA TGTGCCAGCAGTGAACACAGGGTTTTGGACTATGGCTACACCTTC. It specifies CASSEHRVLDYGYTF.

The sample holds a few counts of this clonotype. The chain combines TRBV12-3 or TRBV12-4 with TRBJ2-3; either TRBD1 or TRBD2 may supply D (5 bases each). There are 17 residues in the CDR3. Trimming took off 3 bases at V and 0 bases at J, with 16 bases between the two ends. The CDR3 nucleotides read TGTGCCAGCAGTTTTCTTTTGGGACGGTCTAGCACAGATACGCAGTATTTT. Residues: CASSFLLGRSSTDTQYF.

This clonotype was counted a few times. The rearrangement joins TRBV29-1 to TRBJ1-1, with TRBD1 matching 8 bases. From germline, CDR1 is SQVTM and CDR2 ANQGSEA. The CDR3 has 15 residues. V lost 4 bases and J lost 0; bases outside the gene matches: 7. The CDR3 DNA reads as TGCAGCGTTGGCCGGGACAGGAGGCTGAACACTGAAGCTTTCTTT. Its protein is CSVGRDRRLNTEAFF.

This clonotype came up a few times. The genes are TRBV6-4 and TRBJ2-3, with D possibly being TRBD2 (5 bases). Germline CDR1 MRHNA, CDR2 SNTAGT. V lost 5 bases and J lost 4, with 16 bases in between. The CDR3 length is 15 residues. The CDR3 protein is CASSTRPAGADTQYF. For the CDR3, the DNA is TGTGCCAGCAGTACTAGACCCGCTGGGGCAGATACGCAGTATTTT.

This clonotype is medium-sized in the sample. The gene calls are TRBV7-2 and TRBJ2-5; 7 positions agree with TRBD2. The CDR3 length is 15 residues. The germline V gene has CDR1 SGHTA and CDR2 FQGNSA. The ends lost 3 bases at V and 2 bases at J; junction bases unmatched: 6. In DNA form, the CDR3 reads TGTGCCAGCAGCTTGGGGGGGGGACCACAAGAGACCCAGTACTTC. Amino acids: CASSLGGGPQETQYF.

The chain carries TRBV6-2 or TRBV6-3 and TRBJ2-2, with D perhaps matching TRBD1 or TRBD2 (5 bases each). Trimming shortened V by 6 bases and J by 8 bases, and 19 bases separated the two germline ends. Germline CDR1 MNHEY, CDR2 SVGEGT. CDR3 size: 15 residues. CDR3 bases: TGTGCCAGCAGCTACCGGGACGCTCAAACGGGGGAGCTGTTTTTT. Protein sequence: CASSYRDAQTGELFF.

The rearrangement joins TRBV5-4 to TRBJ2-5, with 11 nucleotides matching TRBD2. Germline V lookup: CDR1 SGHNT, CDR2 YYREEE (reference sequence). V gave up 0 bases and J gave up 5 bases; unmatched junction bases: 6. The CDR3 loop spans 16 amino acids. CDR3 amino acids: CASSLAESSGGETQYF. For the CDR3, the DNA is TGTGCCAGCAGCTTGGCCGAGTCTAGCGGGGGGGAGACCCAGTACTTC.

This clonotype turned up a few times. CDR3 DNA: TGTGCCAGCAGTTTAGTCTCTAGCGGCTTTGCACAAGAGACCCAGTACTTC. Amino acids: CASSLVSSGFAQETQYF. The chain uses TRBV12-3 or TRBV12-4 and TRBJ2-5, with 7 positions matching TRBD2. V lost 1 base, J lost 2 bases, and 10 bases stayed unmatched. This CDR3 is built from 17 residues.

V is TRBV11-2 and J is TRBJ1-4, with D hard to call. Trimming took 3 bases from V and 2 from J, leaving 10 bases between them. This CDR3 has 15 amino acids. Looked up from germline, CDR1 is SGHAT and CDR2 is FQNNGV. The CDR3 is CASSFHLSTNEKLFF. CDR3 nucleotide sequence: TGTGCCAGCAGCTTCCACCTATCGACTAATGAAAAACTGTTTTTT. Full variable domain (rest looked up from reference TRBV11-2 and TRBJ1-4): EAGVAQSPRYKIIEKRQSVAFWCNPISGHATLYWYQQILGQGPKLLIQFQNNGVVDDSQLPKDRFSAERLKGVDSTLKIQPAKLEDSAVYLCASSFHLSTNEKLFFGSGTQLSVL.

The genes are TRBV7-9 and TRBJ1-4; the D gene is possibly TRBD1 (5 bases). The CDR3 contains 15 residues. Per the germline V gene, CDR1 is SEHNR and CDR2 is FQNEAQ (reference sequence). Trimming stripped 4 bases from V and 7 bases from J, with 16 bases between. In nucleotides, the CDR3 is TGTGCCAGCAGCTCCCAACGGGACCGAGGTGAAAAACTGTTTTTT. This sequence encodes CASSSQRDRGEKLFF.